This T cell receptor (beta chain) emerged from a study of CD8 T cells in Susac syndrome. CDR1 and CDR2 (germline): KGHDR, SFDVKD. J was trimmed by 0 bases and V by 4 bases; bases with no gene match: 14. CDR3 length: 20 amino acids. RNA, at about 0.5 to 1 ug, was reverse transcribed with random hexamers. Across 54 Vbeta and 13 Jbeta, TCR beta CDR3 was amplified with immunoSEQ multiplex PCR. TCRdb recomputed calls from the immunoSEQ multiplex PCR reads with MiXCR, one row per CDR3 protein. The sample holds roughly 100,000 distinct CDR3 sequences, around 94% seen once. What was sequenced was CD4+ T cells from PBMCs. The sequence derives from a human donor with Susac syndrome. V gene TRBV24-1 combines with J gene TRBJ2-5; 12 nucleotides line up with TRBD2. Written as DNA, the CDR3 is TGTGCCACCAGTGACCCCACTAGCGGGGGGACTTCTCAATACCAAGAGACCCAGTACTTC. This encodes CATSDPTSGGTSQYQETQYF.